This T cell receptor beta chain is from a study of T cells in Graves' hyperthyroidism and ophthalmopathy. Study background: Peripheral blood specimens were obtained at initial diagnosis, prior to any treatment. Whole-study results and caveats: By a 13 V-J model, ophthalmopathy was set apart from stable hyperthyroidism. Ophthalmopathy got predicted by the model a median about 6.5 months before its onset.

It was RNA transcripts that yielded the amplified TCR beta CDR3 regions. The HTBI set primed first-round TCR CDR3 RT-PCR. One entry per CDR3 protein, called by TCRdb with MiXCR from the multiplex PCR reads. The table includes about 590,000 distinct CDR3 sequences, 15% to 18% detected once. Fresh peripheral blood, 9.5 to 10 ml of it, supplied the PBMCs. A remark on this clonotype: Its cognate antigen is unknown.

Sequenced sample: blood. The source of this sequence is a woman in her twenties or thirties with Graves' hyperthyroidism.

Here the CDR3 reads CASSSGAFGAGGDTQYF. The CDR3, as DNA: TGTGCCAGTAGTTCGGGCGCGTTCGGCGCCGGTGGAGATACGCAGTATTTT. The chain carries TRBV19 and TRBJ2-3; D gene uncertain. CDR3 length: 17 residues. V dropped 5 bases and J dropped 5 bases, with 23 bases sitting between them. CDR1 and CDR2 (germline): LNHDA, SQIVND (reference sequence).